This is a list of T cell receptor beta chains from one sample in a study of cytomegalovirus exposure and HLA in healthy donors. Libraries were prepared by immunoSEQ multiplex PCR; TCRdb keeps only in-frame clonotypes and omits some of them. The data show roughly 100,000 clones, approximately 87% seen once. Sequenced material: PBMCs. Receptor source: a man in his forties or fifties in good health and CMV-seronegative. Each CDR3 is given with its conserved first and last residue. D genes are given only for firm matches. Size is stated for part of the rows, as once, few or many counts, or as a class when the clone is expanded.

>NA|TRBV5-1|NA|TRBJ2-5
CASSVESREETQYF
TGCGCCAGCAGTGTCGAGTCAAGAGAAGAGACCCAGTACTTC
>TRBD2|TRBV2|NA|TRBJ2-1
CASRLAGGPYNEQFF
TGTGCCAGCAGGTTAGCGGGGGGACCTTACAATGAGCAGTTCTTC
>TRBD1|TRBV7-9|once|TRBJ2-7
CASSLAGQGANEQYF
TGTGCCAGCAGCTTAGCGGGACAGGGGGCTAACGAGCAGTACTTC
>TRBD1|TRBV19|NA|TRBJ1-1
CASTQGALATEAFF
TGTGCCAGTACCCAGGGGGCTCTGGCCACTGAAGCTTTCTTT
>TRBD1|TRBV5-1|NA|TRBJ1-2
CASSLGTGAGYTF
TGCGCCAGCAGCTTGGGGACAGGGGCAGGATACACCTTC
>TRBD2|TRBV11-3|NA|TRBJ2-7
CASSQLAGGKQYF
TGTGCCAGCAGCCAACTAGCGGGGGGGAAGCAGTACTTC
>NA|TRBV7-4|NA|TRBJ2-7
CASSSTCYEQYF
TGTGCCAGCAGCTCTACTTGCTACGAGCAGTACTTC
>TRBD2|TRBV18|NA|TRBJ2-7
CASSPPGLAGGPSSYEQYF
TGTGCCAGCTCACCGCCGGGACTAGCGGGGGGTCCTAGCTCCTACGAGCAGTACTTC
>NA|TRBV29-1|NA|TRBJ1-5
CSVEDAGGQPQHF
TGCAGCGTTGAAGATGCGGGGGGTCAGCCCCAGCATTTT
>TRBD1|TRBV5-1|NA|TRBJ2-2
CASSEQGSTGELFF
TGCGCCAGCAGCGAACAGGGGAGCACCGGGGAGCTGTTTTTT
>NA|TRBV7-2|NA|TRBJ1-1
CASSPSTLYTEAFF
TGTGCCAGCAGCCCGAGCACGTTATACACTGAAGCTTTCTTT
>NA|TRBV5-1|once|TRBJ1-1
CASSLAGAATEAFF
TGCGCCAGCAGCTTGGCAGGGGCGGCCACTGAAGCTTTCTTT
>NA|TRBV5-1|NA|TRBJ1-2
CASSLGAGYTF
TGCGCCAGCAGCTTGGGCGCTGGCTACACCTTC
>TRBD1|TRBV5-1|NA|TRBJ2-1
CASSLASGDRGRGSYNEQFF
TGCGCCAGCAGCTTGGCCTCAGGAGACAGGGGCCGGGGCTCCTACAATGAGCAGTTCTTC
>TRBD2|TRBV25-1|NA|TRBJ2-7
CAGDRTSGDPSYEQYF
TGTGCAGGGGACCGGACTAGCGGGGACCCTTCCTACGAGCAGTACTTC
>NA|TRBV10-2|NA|TRBJ1-5
CASSKRTVNNQPQHF
TGCGCCAGCAGTAAGCGTACGGTCAACAATCAGCCCCAGCATTTT
>TRBD1|TRBV6-1|NA|TRBJ1-2
CASSGQGTYGYTF
TGTGCCAGCAGCGGACAGGGGACCTATGGCTACACCTTC
>NA|TRBV19|NA|TRBJ1-5
CASTTGFDQPQHF
TGTGCCAGCACCACAGGGTTTGATCAGCCCCAGCATTTT
>TRBD2|TRBV7-9|NA|TRBJ2-7
CASSLLAGGLLSYEQYF
TGTGCCAGCAGCTTACTAGCGGGGGGCCTCCTTTCCTACGAGCAGTACTTC
>NA|TRBV30|NA|TRBJ1-6
CAWTSLGGRYNSPLHF
TGTGCCTGGACCTCACTCGGGGGGCGGTATAATTCACCCCTCCACTTT
>NA|TRBV9|NA|TRBJ1-3
CASSAETGTGNTIYF
TGTGCCAGCAGCGCTGAAACAGGCACCGGAAACACCATATATTTT
>NA|TRBV7-2|NA|TRBJ2-5
CASSLAGQSQETQYF
TGTGCCAGCAGCTTAGCTGGACAGTCACAAGAGACCCAGTACTTC
>TRBD2|TRBV9|NA|TRBJ2-1
CASSVGGGPNEQFF
TGTGCCAGCAGCGTAGGGGGGGGACCCAATGAGCAGTTCTTC
>TRBD2|TRBV5-6|NA|TRBJ2-5
CASSGRTSGGDQYF
TGTGCCAGCAGCGGACGGACTAGCGGGGGAGACCAGTACTTC
>NA|TRBV5-6|NA|TRBJ1-5
CASSFAGRPQPQHF
TGTGCCAGCAGCTTTGCAGGGCGGCCTCAGCCCCAGCATTTT
>NA|TRBV6-5|NA|TRBJ1-6
CASSPGRAGSPLHF
TGTGCCAGCAGCCCCGGGAGGGCCGGTTCACCCCTCCACTTT
>NA|TRBV7-2|NA|TRBJ1-2
CASSPRGGTSGYTF
TGTGCCAGCAGCCCCCGGGGAGGGACCTCTGGCTACACCTTC
>TRBD2|TRBV5-1|NA|TRBJ2-7
CASSPLAYPAQTAYEQYF
TGCGCCAGCAGCCCACTAGCGTACCCGGCCCAAACGGCCTACGAGCAGTACTTC
>TRBD1|TRBV4-1|NA|TRBJ2-1
CASSQDLGQGWNEQFF
TGCGCCAGCAGCCAAGATTTGGGACAGGGGTGGAATGAGCAGTTCTTC
>NA|TRBV30|NA|TRBJ1-4
CAWSVIPQGLREKLFF
TGTGCCTGGAGTGTGATCCCCCAGGGTCTTCGTGAAAAACTGTTTTTT
>NA|TRBV5-1|NA|TRBJ2-3
CATQGLGVTDTQYF
TGCGCGACCCAGGGATTAGGGGTGACAGATACGCAGTATTTT
>NA|TRBV19|NA|TRBJ2-7
CASSIVPAGPPYEQYF
TGTGCCAGTAGTATAGTACCGGCGGGGCCACCCTACGAGCAGTACTTC
>NA|TRBV10-2|NA|TRBJ2-3
CASSESSGGGLGDTQYF
TGCGCCAGCAGTGAGTCCTCTGGAGGGGGCTTAGGGGATACGCAGTATTTT
>NA|TRBV5-1|once|TRBJ1-1
CASSLEGGLSTEAFF
TGCGCCAGCAGCTTGGAGGGGGGGCTGAGCACTGAAGCTTTCTTT
>NA|TRBV11-2|NA|TRBJ1-4
CASSALRRGSDEKLFF
TGTGCCAGCAGCGCCCTCAGGCGGGGGAGTGATGAAAAACTGTTTTTT
>TRBD1|TRBV5-1|NA|TRBJ1-1
CASSWGQGGGTEAFF
TGCGCCAGCAGCTGGGGACAGGGTGGAGGCACTGAAGCTTTCTTT
>NA|TRBV5-6|NA|TRBJ1-1
CASSLGAGRNTEAFF
TGTGCCAGCAGCTTGGGGGCGGGGCGGAACACTGAAGCTTTCTTT
>NA|TRBV5-1|NA|TRBJ2-3
CASSLGAPPIGQYF
TGCGCCAGCAGCCTGGGGGCCCCCCCGATAGGGCAGTATTTT
>TRBD1|TRBV7-2|NA|TRBJ2-5
CASSLNRGTETQYF
TGTGCCAGCAGCCTAAACAGGGGGACGGAGACCCAGTACTTC
>NA|TRBV7-9|once|TRBJ1-2
CASSLDREHGYTF
TGTGCCAGCAGCTTAGACAGGGAGCATGGCTACACCTTC
>TRBD2|TRBV19|NA|TRBJ2-1
CASSITLSGGLYNEQFF
TGTGCCAGTAGTATTACTCTTAGCGGGGGGCTGTACAATGAGCAGTTCTTC
>TRBD1|TRBV10-3|NA|TRBJ1-2
CAISVGTGGDYGYTF
TGTGCCATCAGTGTGGGGACAGGGGGCGACTATGGCTACACCTTC